This T cell receptor (beta chain) was captured in a study of T cell changes during pregnancy in multiple sclerosis. The CDR3 is 13 residues long. Germline CDR1 SEHNR, CDR2 FQNEAQ (reference sequence). V was trimmed by 1 base and J by 1 base, leaving 5 bases between them. Here immunoSEQ multiplex PCR was the method, and the copy in TCRdb shows in-frame clones only, minus some. The data hold roughly 18,000 clones, with approximately 88% observed a single time. The TCR sequence derives from a female donor in good health, enrolled as a control in a pregnancy study. This specimen was CD8+ T cells from peripheral blood mononuclear cells, taken after pregnancy. V and J are TRBV7-9 and TRBJ2-7; D gene unclear. The CDR3 protein is CASSLGRSYEQYF. The DNA of the CDR3 is TGTGCCAGCAGCTTAGGTAGATCCTACGAGCAGTACTTC.